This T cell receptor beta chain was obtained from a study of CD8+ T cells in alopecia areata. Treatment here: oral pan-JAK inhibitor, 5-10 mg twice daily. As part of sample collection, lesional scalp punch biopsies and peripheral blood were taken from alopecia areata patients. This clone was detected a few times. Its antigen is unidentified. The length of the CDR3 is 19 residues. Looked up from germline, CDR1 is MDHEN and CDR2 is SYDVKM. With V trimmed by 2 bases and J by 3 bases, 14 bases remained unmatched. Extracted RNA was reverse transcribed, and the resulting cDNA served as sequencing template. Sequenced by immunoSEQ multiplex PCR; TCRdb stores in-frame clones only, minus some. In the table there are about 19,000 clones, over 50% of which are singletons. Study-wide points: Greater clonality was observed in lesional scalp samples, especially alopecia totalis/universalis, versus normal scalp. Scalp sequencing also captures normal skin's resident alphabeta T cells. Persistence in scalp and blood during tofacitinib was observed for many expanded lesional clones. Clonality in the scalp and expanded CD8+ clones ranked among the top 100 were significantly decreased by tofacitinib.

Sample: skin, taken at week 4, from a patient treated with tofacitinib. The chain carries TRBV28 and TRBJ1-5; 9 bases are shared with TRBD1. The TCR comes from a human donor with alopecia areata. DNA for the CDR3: TGTGCCAGCAGTTTAGAACGGGACAGGGTTCTAGGGATCAATCAGCCCCAGCATTTT. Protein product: CASSLERDRVLGINQPQHF.